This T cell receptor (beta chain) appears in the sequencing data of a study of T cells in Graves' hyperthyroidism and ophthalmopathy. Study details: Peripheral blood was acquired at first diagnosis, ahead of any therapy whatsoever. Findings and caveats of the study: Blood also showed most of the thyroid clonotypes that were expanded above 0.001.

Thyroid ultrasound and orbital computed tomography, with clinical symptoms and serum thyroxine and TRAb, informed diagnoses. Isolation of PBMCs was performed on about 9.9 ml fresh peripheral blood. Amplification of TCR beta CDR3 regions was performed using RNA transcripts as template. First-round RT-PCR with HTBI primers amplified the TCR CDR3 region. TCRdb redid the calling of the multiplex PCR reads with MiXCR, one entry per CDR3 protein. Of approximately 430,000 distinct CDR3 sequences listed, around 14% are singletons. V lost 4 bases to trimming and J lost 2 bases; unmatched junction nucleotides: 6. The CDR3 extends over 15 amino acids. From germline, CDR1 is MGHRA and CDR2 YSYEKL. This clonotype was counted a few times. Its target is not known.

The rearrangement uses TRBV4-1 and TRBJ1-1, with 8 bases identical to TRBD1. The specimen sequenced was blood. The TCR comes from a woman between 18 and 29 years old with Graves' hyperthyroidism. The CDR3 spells CASSLRQGHNTEAFF. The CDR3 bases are TGCGCCAGCAGCCTCCGACAGGGGCATAACACTGAAGCTTTCTTT.